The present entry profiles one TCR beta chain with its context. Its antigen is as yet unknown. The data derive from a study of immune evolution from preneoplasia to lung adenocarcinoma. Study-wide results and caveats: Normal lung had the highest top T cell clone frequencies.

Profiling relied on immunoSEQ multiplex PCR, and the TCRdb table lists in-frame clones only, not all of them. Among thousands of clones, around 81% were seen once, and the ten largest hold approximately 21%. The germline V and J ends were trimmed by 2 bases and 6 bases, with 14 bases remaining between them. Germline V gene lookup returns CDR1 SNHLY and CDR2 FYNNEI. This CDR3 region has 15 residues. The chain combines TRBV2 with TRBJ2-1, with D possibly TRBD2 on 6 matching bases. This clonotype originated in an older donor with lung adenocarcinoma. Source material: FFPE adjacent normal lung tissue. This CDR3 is CASSESVAVTNEQFF. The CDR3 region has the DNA TGTGCCAGCAGTGAATCCGTAGCGGTAACCAATGAGCAGTTCTTC.